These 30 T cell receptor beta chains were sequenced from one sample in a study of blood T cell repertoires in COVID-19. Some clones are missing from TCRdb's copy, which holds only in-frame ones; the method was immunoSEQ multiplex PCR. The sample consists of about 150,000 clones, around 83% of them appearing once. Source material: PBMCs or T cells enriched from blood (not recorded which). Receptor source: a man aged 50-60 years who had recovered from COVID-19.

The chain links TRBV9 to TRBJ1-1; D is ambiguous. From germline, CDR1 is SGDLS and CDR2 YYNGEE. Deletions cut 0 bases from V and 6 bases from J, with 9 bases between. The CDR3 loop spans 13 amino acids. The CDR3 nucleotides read TGTGCCAGCAGCGTAGAGCTCAGGTCTGAAGCTTTCTTT. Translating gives CASSVELRSEAFF.

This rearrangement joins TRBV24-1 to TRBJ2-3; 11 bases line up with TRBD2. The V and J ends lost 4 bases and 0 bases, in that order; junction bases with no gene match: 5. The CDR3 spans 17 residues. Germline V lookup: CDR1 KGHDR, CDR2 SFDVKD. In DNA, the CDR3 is TGTGCCACCAGTGACCGCGGACTAGCGGGCAGCACAGATACGCAGTATTTT. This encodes CATSDRGLAGSTDTQYF.

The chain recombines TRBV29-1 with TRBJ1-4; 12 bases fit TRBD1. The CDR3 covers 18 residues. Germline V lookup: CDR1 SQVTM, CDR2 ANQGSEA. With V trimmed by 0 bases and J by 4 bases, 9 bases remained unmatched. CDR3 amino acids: CSVEDRGGTGGLNEKLFF. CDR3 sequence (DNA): TGCAGCGTTGAAGATAGGGGAGGGACAGGGGGCCTTAATGAAAAACTGTTTTTT.

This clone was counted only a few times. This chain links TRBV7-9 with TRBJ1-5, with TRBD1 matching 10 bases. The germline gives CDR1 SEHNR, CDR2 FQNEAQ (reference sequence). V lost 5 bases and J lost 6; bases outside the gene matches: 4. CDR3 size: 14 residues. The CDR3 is CASSAGTGVQPQHF. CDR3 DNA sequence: TGTGCCAGCAGCGCCGGGACAGGGGTTCAGCCCCAGCATTTT.

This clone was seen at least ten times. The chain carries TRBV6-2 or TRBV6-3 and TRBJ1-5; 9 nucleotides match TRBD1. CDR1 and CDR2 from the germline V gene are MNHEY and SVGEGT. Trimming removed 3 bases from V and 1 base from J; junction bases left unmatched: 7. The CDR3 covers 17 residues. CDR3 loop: CASSYPRQGGSNQPQHF. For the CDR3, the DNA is TGTGCCAGCAGTTATCCCAGACAGGGGGGAAGCAATCAGCCCCAGCATTTT.

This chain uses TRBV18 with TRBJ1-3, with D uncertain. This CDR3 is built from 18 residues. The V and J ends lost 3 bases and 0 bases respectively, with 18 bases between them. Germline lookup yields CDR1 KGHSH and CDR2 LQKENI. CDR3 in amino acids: CASSPRLPAPLSGNTIYF. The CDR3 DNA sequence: TGTGCCAGCTCACCCCGACTTCCCGCCCCTCTCTCTGGAAACACCATATATTTT. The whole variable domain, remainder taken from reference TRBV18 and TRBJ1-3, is NAGVMQNPRHLVRRRGQEARLRCSPMKGHSHVYWYRQLPEEGLKFMVYLQKENIIDESGMPKERFSAEFPKEGPSILRIQQVVRGDSAAYFCASSPRLPAPLSGNTIYFGEGSWLTVV.

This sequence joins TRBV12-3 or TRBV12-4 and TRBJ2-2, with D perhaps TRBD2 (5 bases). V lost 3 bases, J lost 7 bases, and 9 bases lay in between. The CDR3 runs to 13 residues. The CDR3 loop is CASSLRRGGELFF. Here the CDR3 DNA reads TGTGCCAGCAGTTTGCGTCGGGGCGGGGAGCTGTTTTTT.

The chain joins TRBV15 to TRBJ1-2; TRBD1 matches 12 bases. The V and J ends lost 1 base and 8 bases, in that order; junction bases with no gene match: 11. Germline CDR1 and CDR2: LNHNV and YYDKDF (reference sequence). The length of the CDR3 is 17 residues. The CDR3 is CATSRGGTGGRLDGYTF. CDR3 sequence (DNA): TGTGCCACCAGCAGAGGGGGGACAGGGGGCCGATTAGACGGCTACACCTTC.

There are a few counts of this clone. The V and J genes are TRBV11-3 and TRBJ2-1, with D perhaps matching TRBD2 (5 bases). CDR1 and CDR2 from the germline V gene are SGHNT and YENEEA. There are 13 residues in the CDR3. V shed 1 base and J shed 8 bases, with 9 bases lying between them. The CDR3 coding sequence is TGTGCCAGCAGCTTAGGGAGGAAGGATGAGCAGTTCTTC. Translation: CASSLGRKDEQFF.

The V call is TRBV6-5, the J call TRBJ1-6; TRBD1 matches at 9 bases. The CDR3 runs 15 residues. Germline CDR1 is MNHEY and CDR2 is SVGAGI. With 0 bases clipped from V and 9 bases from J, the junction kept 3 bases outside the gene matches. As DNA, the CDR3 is TGTGCCAGCAGTTACTCGGGACAGGGAGGTTCACCCCTCCACTTT. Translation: CASSYSGQGGSPLHF.

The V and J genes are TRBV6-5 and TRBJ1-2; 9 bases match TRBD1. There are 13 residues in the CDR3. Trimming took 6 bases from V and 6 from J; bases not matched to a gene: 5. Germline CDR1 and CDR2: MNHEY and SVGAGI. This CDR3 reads CASRTTGGHGYTF. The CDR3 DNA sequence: TGTGCCAGCAGGACGACAGGGGGTCATGGCTACACCTTC.

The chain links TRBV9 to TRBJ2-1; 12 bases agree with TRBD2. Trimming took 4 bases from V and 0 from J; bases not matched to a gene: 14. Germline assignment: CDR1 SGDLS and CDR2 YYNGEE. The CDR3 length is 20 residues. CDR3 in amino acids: CASSIITTSGRESSYNEQFF. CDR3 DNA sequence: TGTGCCAGCAGCATCATAACGACTAGCGGGAGAGAAAGCTCCTACAATGAGCAGTTCTTC.

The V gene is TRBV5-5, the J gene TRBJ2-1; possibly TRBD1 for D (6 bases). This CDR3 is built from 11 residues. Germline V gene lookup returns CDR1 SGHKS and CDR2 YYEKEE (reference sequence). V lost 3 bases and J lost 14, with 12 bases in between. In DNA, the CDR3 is TGTGCCAGCAGCTCCCAGGGGATGAAGTTCTTC. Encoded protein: CASSSQGMKFF. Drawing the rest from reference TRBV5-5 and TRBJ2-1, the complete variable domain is DAGVTQSPTHLIKTRGQQVTLRCSPISGHKSVSWYQQVLGQGPQFIFQYYEKEERGRGNFPDRFSARQFPNYSSELNVNALLLGDSALYLCASSSQGMKFFGPGTRLTVL.

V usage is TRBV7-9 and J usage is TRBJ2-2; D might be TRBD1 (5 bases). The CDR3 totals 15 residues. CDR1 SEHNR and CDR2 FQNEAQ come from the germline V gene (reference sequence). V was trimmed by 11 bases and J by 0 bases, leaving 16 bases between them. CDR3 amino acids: CACDPTAANTGELFF. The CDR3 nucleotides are TGTGCCTGCGACCCGACAGCCGCGAACACCGGGGAGCTGTTTTTT. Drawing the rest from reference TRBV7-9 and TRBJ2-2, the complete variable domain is DTGVSQNPRHKITKRGQNVTFRCDPISEHNRLYWYRQTLGQGPEFLTYFQNEAQLEKSRLLSDRFSAERPKGSFSTLEIQRTEQGDSAMYLCACDPTAANTGELFFGEGSRLTVL.

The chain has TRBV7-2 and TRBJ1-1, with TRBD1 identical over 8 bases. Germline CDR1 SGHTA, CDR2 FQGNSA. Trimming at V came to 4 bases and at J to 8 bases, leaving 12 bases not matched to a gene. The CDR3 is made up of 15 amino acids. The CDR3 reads CASSSGQGGFQEAFF. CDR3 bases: TGTGCCAGCAGCTCAGGACAGGGAGGGTTCCAAGAAGCTTTCTTT.

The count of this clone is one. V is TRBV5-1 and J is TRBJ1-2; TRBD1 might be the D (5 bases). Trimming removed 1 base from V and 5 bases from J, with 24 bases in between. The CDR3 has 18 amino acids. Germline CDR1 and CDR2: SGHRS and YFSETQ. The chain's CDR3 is CASSLTSDSLSGSYGYTF. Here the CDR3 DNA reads TGCGCCAGCAGCTTGACGTCAGACAGCCTTTCAGGTAGTTATGGCTACACCTTC. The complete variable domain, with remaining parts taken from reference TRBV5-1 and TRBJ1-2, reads KAGVTQTPRYLIKTRGQQVTLSCSPISGHRSVSWYQQTPGQGLQFLFEYFSETQRNKGNFPGRFSGRQFSNSRSEMNVSTLELGDSALYLCASSLTSDSLSGSYGYTFGSGTRLTVV.

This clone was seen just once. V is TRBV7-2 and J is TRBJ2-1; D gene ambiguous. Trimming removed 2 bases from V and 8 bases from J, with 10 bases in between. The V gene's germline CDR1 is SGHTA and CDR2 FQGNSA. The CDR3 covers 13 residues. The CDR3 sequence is CASSLSAGYEQFF. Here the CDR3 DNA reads TGTGCCAGCAGCTTATCGGCAGGCTATGAGCAGTTCTTC.

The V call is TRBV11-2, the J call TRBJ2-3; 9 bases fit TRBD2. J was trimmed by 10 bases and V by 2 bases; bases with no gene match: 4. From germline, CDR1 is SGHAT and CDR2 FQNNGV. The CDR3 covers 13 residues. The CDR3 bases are TGTGCCAGCAGCTTACTTACTAGCGGGCCGCAGTATTTT. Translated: CASSLLTSGPQYF.

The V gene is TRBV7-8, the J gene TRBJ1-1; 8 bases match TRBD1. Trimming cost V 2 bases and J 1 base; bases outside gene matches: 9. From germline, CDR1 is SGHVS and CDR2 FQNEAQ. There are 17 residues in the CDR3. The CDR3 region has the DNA TGTGCCAGCAGCTTACCGAGACAGGGGAGAAGGAACACTGAAGCTTTCTTT. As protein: CASSLPRQGRRNTEAFF.

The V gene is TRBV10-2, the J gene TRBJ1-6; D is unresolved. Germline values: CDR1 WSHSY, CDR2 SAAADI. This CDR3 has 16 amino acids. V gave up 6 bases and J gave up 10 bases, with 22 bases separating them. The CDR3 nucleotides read TGCGCCAGCAGCGGGCGTGGATTGGAGTCGGGATCACCCCTCCACTTT. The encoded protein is CASSGRGLESGSPLHF.

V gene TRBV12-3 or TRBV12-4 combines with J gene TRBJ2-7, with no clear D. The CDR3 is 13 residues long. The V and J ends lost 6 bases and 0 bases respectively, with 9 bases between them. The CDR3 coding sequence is TGTGCCAGCAGCGCGGTCAGCTCCTACGAGCAGTACTTC. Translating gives CASSAVSSYEQYF.

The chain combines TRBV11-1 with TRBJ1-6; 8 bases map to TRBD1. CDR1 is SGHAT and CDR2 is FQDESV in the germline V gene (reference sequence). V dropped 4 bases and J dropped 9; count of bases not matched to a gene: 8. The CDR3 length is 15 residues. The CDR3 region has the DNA TGTGCCAGCAGCTCTTATCGACAGGGGATTTCACCCCTCCACTTT. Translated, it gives CASSSYRQGISPLHF. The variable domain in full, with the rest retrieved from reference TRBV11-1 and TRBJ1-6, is EAEVAQSPRYKITEKSQAVAFWCDPISGHATLYWYRQILGQGPELLVQFQDESVVDDSQLPKDRFSAERLKGVDSTLKIQPAELGDSAMYLCASSSYRQGISPLHFGNGTRLTVT.

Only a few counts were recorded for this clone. CDR3 residues: CASSYSPDTGELFF. CDR3 nucleotides: TGTGCCAGCAGTTACTCTCCCGACACCGGGGAGCTGTTTTTT. The rearrangement uses TRBV6-5 and TRBJ2-2; the D is unclear. This CDR3 spans 14 amino acids. Trimming left V 0 bases short and J 3 bases short, with 5 bases between. Germline V gives CDR1 MNHEY, CDR2 SVGAGI.

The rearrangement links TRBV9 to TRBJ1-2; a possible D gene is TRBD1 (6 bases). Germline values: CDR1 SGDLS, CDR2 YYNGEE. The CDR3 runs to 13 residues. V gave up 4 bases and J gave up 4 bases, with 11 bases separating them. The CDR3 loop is CASSPDRTYGYTF. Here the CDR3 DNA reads TGTGCCAGCAGCCCCGACAGGACCTATGGCTACACCTTC.

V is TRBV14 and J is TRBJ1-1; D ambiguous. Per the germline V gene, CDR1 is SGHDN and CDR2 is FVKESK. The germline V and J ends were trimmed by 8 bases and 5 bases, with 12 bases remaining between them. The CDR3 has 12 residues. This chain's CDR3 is CASPVGRTEAFF. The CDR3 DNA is TGTGCCAGCCCTGTGGGGAGGACTGAAGCTTTCTTT.

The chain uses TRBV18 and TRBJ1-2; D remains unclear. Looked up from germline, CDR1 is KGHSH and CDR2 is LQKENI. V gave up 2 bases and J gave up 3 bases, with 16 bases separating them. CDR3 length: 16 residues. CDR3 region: CASSPTGGRNYYGYTF. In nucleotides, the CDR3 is TGTGCCAGCTCACCAACGGGAGGGAGAAACTACTATGGCTACACCTTC.

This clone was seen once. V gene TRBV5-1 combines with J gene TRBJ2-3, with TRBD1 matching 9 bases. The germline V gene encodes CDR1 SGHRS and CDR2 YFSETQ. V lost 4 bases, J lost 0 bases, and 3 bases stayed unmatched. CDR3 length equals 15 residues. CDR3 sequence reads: CASSPGTGSTDTQYF. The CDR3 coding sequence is TGCGCCAGCAGCCCGGGGACAGGGAGCACAGATACGCAGTATTTT. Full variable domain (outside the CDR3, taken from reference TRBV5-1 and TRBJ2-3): KAGVTQTPRYLIKTRGQQVTLSCSPISGHRSVSWYQQTPGQGLQFLFEYFSETQRNKGNFPGRFSGRQFSNSRSEMNVSTLELGDSALYLCASSPGTGSTDTQYFGPGTRLTVL.

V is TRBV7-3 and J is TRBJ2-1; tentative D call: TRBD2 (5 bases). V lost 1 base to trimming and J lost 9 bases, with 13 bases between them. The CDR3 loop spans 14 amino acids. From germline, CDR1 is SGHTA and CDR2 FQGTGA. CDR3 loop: CASSLISSAVEQFF. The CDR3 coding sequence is TGTGCCAGCAGCTTAATTTCGTCAGCGGTTGAGCAGTTCTTC.

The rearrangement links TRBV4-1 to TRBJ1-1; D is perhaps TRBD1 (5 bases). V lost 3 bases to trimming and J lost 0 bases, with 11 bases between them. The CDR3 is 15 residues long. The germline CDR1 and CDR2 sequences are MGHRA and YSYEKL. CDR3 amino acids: CASSQEGAVNTEAFF. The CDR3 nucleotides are TGCGCCAGCAGCCAGGAAGGGGCGGTGAACACTGAAGCTTTCTTT.

CDR3 sequence reads: CASSQGGRSTNEKLFF. DNA of the CDR3: TGTGCCAGCAGCCAAGGGGGGAGGTCAACTAATGAAAAACTGTTTTTT. The chain has TRBV3-1 (or the pseudogene TRBV3-2) and TRBJ1-4, with TRBD1 as a possible D gene (5 bases). V shed 1 base and J shed 0 bases, with 9 bases lying between them. In germline, CDR1 is LGHDT, CDR2 YNNKEL (reference sequence). This CDR3 is 16 amino acids long.